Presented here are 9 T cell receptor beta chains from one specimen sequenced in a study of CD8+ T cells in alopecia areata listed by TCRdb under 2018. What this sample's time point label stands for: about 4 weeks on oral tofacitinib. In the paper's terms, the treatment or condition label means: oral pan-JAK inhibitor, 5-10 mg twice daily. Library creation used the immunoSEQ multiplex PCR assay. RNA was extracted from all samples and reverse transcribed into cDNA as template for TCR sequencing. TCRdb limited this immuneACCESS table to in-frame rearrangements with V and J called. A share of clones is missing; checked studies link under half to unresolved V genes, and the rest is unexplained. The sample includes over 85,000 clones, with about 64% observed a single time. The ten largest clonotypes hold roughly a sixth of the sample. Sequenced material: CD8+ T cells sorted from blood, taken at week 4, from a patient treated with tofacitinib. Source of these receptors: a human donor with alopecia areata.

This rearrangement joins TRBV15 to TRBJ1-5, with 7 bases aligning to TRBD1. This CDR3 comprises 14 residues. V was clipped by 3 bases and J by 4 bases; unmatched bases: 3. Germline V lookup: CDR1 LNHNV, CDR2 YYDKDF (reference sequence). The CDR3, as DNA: TGTGCCACCAGCAGTGACAGGGAGAATCAGCCCCAGCATTTT. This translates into CATSSDRENQPQHF.

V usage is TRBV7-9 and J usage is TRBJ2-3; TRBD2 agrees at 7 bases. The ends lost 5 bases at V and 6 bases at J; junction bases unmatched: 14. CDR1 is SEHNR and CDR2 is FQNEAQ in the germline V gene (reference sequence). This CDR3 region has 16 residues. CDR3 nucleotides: TGTGCCAGCAGCCCCCCCAACAGCGGGATGGGGGATACGCAGTATTTT. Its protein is CASSPPNSGMGDTQYF.

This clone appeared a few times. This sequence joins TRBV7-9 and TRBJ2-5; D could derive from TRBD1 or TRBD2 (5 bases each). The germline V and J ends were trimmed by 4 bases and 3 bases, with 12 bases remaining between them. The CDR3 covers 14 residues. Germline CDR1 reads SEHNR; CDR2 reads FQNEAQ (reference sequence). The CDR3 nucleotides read TGTGCCAGCAGCTCGACAGTCGGGGAAGAGACCCAGTACTTC. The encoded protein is CASSSTVGEETQYF.

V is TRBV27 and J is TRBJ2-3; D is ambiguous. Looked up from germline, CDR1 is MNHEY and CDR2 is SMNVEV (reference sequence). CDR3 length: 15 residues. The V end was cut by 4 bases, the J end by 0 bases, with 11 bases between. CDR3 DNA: TGTGCCAGCAGTTCATCCCCTCTTAGCACAGATACGCAGTATTTT. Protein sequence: CASSSSPLSTDTQYF.

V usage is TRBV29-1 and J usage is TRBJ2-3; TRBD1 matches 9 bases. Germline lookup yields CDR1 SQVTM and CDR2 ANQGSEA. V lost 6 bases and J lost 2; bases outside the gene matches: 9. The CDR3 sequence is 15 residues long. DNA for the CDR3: TGCAGCGTCAAGGACAGGGGCACGCTCACAGATACGCAGTATTTT. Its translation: CSVKDRGTLTDTQYF.

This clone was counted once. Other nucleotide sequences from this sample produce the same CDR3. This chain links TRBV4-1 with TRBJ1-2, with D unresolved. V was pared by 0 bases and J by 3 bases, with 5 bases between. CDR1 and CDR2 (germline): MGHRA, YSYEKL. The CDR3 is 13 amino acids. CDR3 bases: TGCGCCAGCAGCCAAGATGGCTACTATGGCTACACCTTC. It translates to CASSQDGYYGYTF.

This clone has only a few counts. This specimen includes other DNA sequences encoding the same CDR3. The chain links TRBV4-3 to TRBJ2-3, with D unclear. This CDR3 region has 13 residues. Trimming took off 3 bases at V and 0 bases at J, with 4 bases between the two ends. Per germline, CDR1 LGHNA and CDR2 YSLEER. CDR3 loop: CASSQGSTDTQYF. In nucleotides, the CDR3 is TGCGCCAGCAGCCAGGGTAGCACAGATACGCAGTATTTT.

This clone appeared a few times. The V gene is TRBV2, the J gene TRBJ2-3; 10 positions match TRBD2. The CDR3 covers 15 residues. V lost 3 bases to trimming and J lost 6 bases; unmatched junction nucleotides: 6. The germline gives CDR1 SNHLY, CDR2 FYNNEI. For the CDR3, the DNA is TGTGCCAGCAGTGACGGGACTAGCGTTGAGGATACGCAGTATTTT. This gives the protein CASSDGTSVEDTQYF.

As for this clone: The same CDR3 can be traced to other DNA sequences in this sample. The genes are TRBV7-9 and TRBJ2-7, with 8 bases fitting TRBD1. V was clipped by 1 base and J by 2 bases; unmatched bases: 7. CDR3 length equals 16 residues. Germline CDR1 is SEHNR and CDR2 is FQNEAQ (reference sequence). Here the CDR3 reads CASSLGTGLYAYEQYF. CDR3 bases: TGTGCCAGCAGCTTAGGGACAGGGTTATATGCCTACGAGCAGTACTTC.